A selection of T cell receptor beta chains follows, all from one sample in a study of Ad26.COV2.S vaccination and SARS-CoV-2 variants. Measured with immunoSEQ multiplex PCR; TCRdb has only the in-frame clones, and not every one. The data show about 350,000 clones, with around nine tenths seen just once and around 10% held by the top ten. Sequencing used peripheral blood, obtained in a trial of Ad26.COV2.S vaccine versus placebo. Source of these receptors: a person aged 18 to 59 who received the Ad26.COV2.S COVID-19 vaccine or a placebo. The CDR3 runs from the conserved cysteine through the conserved F or W. Fields, in order: J gene, clone size, V gene, D gene, CDR3 protein. The D gene is left open where the match is weak. Not every row has a clone size; where given, it reads once, few, many or a size class.

J: TRBJ2-4; size: once; V: TRBV6-2/TRBV6-3; D: -; CDR3: CASSYGGAGWAKNIQYF
J: TRBJ1-1; size: once; V: TRBV2; D: -; CDR3: CASKAGGPGTEAFF
J: TRBJ1-4; size: -; V: TRBV30; D: -; CDR3: CAWSPPSGSKGEKLFF
J: TRBJ2-1; size: once; V: TRBV12-3/TRBV12-4; D: -; CDR3: CASSLGYEQFF
J: TRBJ1-5; size: -; V: TRBV19; D: TRBD1; CDR3: CASSATGPGNQPQHF
J: TRBJ2-1; size: once; V: TRBV10-2; D: TRBD2; CDR3: CASSDLRGVSSYNEQFF
J: TRBJ2-6; size: -; V: TRBV20-1; D: -; CDR3: CSASRGSGANVLTF
J: TRBJ2-7; size: -; V: TRBV21-1; D: -; CDR3: CASNFNRCYTSYEQYF
J: TRBJ1-5; size: once; V: TRBV6-1; D: -; CDR3: CASSESSDQPQHF
J: TRBJ1-4; size: -; V: TRBV7-9; D: -; CDR3: CASSGKLGEKLFF
J: TRBJ2-3; size: -; V: TRBV9; D: -; CDR3: CASSVTSGLTDTQYF
J: TRBJ1-2; size: -; V: TRBV10-1; D: TRBD1; CDR3: CASKYRTGPHYYGYTF
J: TRBJ2-4; size: -; V: TRBV25-1; D: -; CDR3: CASSEYTQGNIQYF
J: TRBJ1-4; size: -; V: TRBV23-1; D: TRBD1; CDR3: CASSQGQGEKLFF
J: TRBJ2-3; size: -; V: TRBV19; D: -; CDR3: CASSILGELSVDTQYF
J: TRBJ1-2; size: -; V: TRBV28; D: -; CDR3: CASSFATVNYGYTF
J: TRBJ2-7; size: -; V: TRBV7-3; D: TRBD2; CDR3: CASRSPGLAGSYEQYF
J: TRBJ2-4; size: -; V: TRBV6-2/TRBV6-3; D: -; CDR3: CASSLPSWAKNIQYF
J: TRBJ1-5; size: -; V: TRBV7-2; D: -; CDR3: CASSLGRPGNQPQHF
J: TRBJ1-1; size: once; V: TRBV7-8; D: -; CDR3: CASSLGGSGFTEAFF
J: TRBJ2-5; size: -; V: TRBV18; D: -; CDR3: CASSPRGWETQYF
J: TRBJ1-2; size: few; V: TRBV28; D: TRBD1; CDR3: CASSSPGRGNGYTF